This is a list of T cell receptor beta chains from one sample in a study of T cells after yellow fever vaccination. TCRdb re-called the 5' RACE reads with MiXCR, one entry per CDR3 protein. The table records 300,000 to 350,000 distinct CDR3 sequences, 8.1% of them present only once. Sequences were derived from PBMCs, sampled about 49 days after the first yellow fever vaccination. These receptors were obtained from a man aged 18 to 29 who received the YFV17D yellow fever vaccine. The CDR3 runs from the conserved cysteine through the conserved F or W.

V: TRBV5-8; CDR3: CASSFGPEHSNQPQHF
V: TRBV28; CDR3: CASSLFTSGGATDTQYF
V: TRBV7-2; CDR3: CASSLTQHYGYTF
V: TRBV30; CDR3: CAWNPGTLNTEAFF
V: TRBV6-1; CDR3: CASSEREIVYEQYF
V: TRBV12-3/TRBV12-4; CDR3: CASSGTEAFF
V: TRBV29-1; CDR3: CSVGLATDTQYF
V: TRBV7-9; CDR3: CASTWDSGSPLHF
V: TRBV14; CDR3: CASSQRQSVTNEKLFF
V: TRBV5-1; CDR3: CASSLAPGPGPRHEQFF
V: TRBV4-1; CDR3: CASSQGQNTGELFF
V: TRBV7-7; CDR3: CASSQGPGQGRETQYF
V: TRBV7-2; CDR3: CASTSKTSSYNEQFF
V: TRBV15; CDR3: CATSREGGTNTGELFF
V: TRBV5-1; CDR3: CASSLETGGNEKLFF
V: TRBV29-1; CDR3: CSAIDIVNTEAFF
V: TRBV7-2; CDR3: CASSLAQTGSNSPLHF
V: TRBV4-1; CDR3: CASSPGLAGENEQFF
V: TRBV5-4; CDR3: CASSLPGVNTEAFF
V: TRBV5-1; CDR3: CASRPNRGKETQYF
V: TRBV7-8; CDR3: CASSLARKKLFF
V: TRBV6-2/TRBV6-3; CDR3: CASRRSGGEQYF
V: TRBV29-1; CDR3: CSSEVPSYNEQFF
V: TRBV29-1; CDR3: CSVEGGRGSYNEQFF
V: TRBV6-5; CDR3: CASSYQGRNSPLHF
V: TRBV14; CDR3: CASSQSPYPVDTQYF
V: TRBV5-1; CDR3: CASSFSLRGPNTGELFF
V: TRBV5-1; CDR3: CASSIDGDQPQHF
V: TRBV5-1; CDR3: CASSLAGYGETQYF
V: TRBV9; CDR3: CASSVASGGETGELFF
V: TRBV4-3; CDR3: CASSQGYPRTDTQYF
V: TRBV5-5; CDR3: CASSLALRSDNPAYGYTF
V: TRBV20-1; CDR3: CSAGTGRENSPLHF
V: TRBV7-9; CDR3: CASSISGPNEKLFF
V: TRBV24-1; CDR3: CATSDYSVRQDYGYTF
V: TRBV5-4; CDR3: CASRLLGVAGQETQYF
V: TRBV4-3; CDR3: CASSQDPLVFNQPQHF
V: TRBV18; CDR3: CASSPGTSTVYEQYF
V: TRBV27; CDR3: CASSLGGPPVETQYF
V: TRBV6-5; CDR3: CASRPRGGTEAFF
V: TRBV5-4; CDR3: CASLNRGGGYTF
V: TRBV5-1; CDR3: CASSYDRENEQYF
V: TRBV29-1; CDR3: CSVITRPLTDTQYF
V: TRBV28; CDR3: CASTLEGATNEKLFF
V: TRBV5-6; CDR3: CASSLDANTDTQYF
V: TRBV18; CDR3: CASSPPGQGSKETQYF
V: TRBV5-1; CDR3: CASSRMNTGELFF
V: TRBV7-2; CDR3: CASSFGEADTQYF
V: TRBV18; CDR3: CASSPWRTSGGNQETQYF